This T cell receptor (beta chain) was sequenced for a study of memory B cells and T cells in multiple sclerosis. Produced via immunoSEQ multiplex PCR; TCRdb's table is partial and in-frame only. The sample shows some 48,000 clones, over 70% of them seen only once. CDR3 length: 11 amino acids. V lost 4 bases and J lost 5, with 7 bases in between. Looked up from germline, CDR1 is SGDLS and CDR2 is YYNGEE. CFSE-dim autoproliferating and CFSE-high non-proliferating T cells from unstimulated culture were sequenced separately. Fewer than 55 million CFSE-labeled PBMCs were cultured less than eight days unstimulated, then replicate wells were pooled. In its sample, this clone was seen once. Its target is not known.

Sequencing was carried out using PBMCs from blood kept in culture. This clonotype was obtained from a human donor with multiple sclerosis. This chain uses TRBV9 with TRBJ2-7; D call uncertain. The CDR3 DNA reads TGTGCCAGCAGCTCTGGCCACGAGCAGTACTTC. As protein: CASSSGHEQYF.